This TCR beta chain was profiled in a study of follicular helper T cells after annual influenza vaccination. TCRdb's copy holds only in-frame clones and misses some; the assay was immunoSEQ multiplex PCR. This table has approximately 4,900 clones, approximately 89% appearing once. Stated time point: 2013-2014 season, 7 days after vaccination. V lost 5 bases, J lost 2 bases, and 10 bases stayed unmatched. The germline V gene encodes CDR1 SGHVS and CDR2 FQNEAQ. The CDR3 covers 16 residues. This sequence joins TRBV7-8 and TRBJ2-5, with TRBD1 identical over 8 bases. The sequences come from CXCR5+ CD38- circulating T follicular helper cells from blood, collected 7 days after influenza vaccination. As to subset: circulating Tfh, non-naive CD4+CXCR5+PD-1+ (ICOS+CD38+ or ICOS-CD38-). This clonotype originated in an adult who received the influenza vaccine. CDR3 coding DNA: TGTGCCAGCAGCCGTGGACAGGGCGGGCTACAAGAGACCCAGTACTTC. It is translated as CASSRGQGGLQETQYF.